This TCR beta chain was retrieved from a study of vaccination effects on CD4 cells after COVID-19. Study in general: Vaccine administered to participants consisted of two doses of either BNT162b2 or mRNA-1273. Whole-study results and caveats: Late after vaccination, infection- and vaccine-induced clones showed marked clonal contraction.

This clone has a handful of counts. Its antigen is as yet unknown. Expansion of antigen-specific CD4+ T cells with viral peptide pools was carried out by the ViraFEST assay before sequencing. Following an approximately 10-day culture, CD4+ T cells were purified. Their SARS-CoV-2 infection, verified by PCR, occurred between March and December 2020. The negative control culture used an HIV-1 Nef peptide pool. It was on days 3 and 7 that half the medium was replaced with IL-2 medium. The method was immunoSEQ multiplex PCR; TCRdb's version includes in-frame clones alone and lacks a portion of them. This sample has about 70,000 clones, with around 72% found just once. This CDR3 contains 15 residues. The V end was cut by 2 bases, the J end by 5 bases, with 15 bases between. Germline CDR1 reads GTSNPN; CDR2 reads SVGIG (reference sequence).

Sequenced here: CD4+ T cells from PBMCs cultured with HIV peptides, sampled before COVID-19 vaccination. Subset in this sample: HIV-1 Nef peptide pool negative control/reference culture. This TCR derives from a human donor who had a prior SARS-CoV-2 infection. The chain recombines TRBV30 with TRBJ1-4; D not certain. The CDR3 is CAWSPRVGFNEKLFF. CDR3 coding DNA: TGTGCCTGGAGTCCCCGGGTGGGCTTCAATGAAAAACTGTTTTTT.